A single sample gave rise to the 27 T cell receptor beta chains below, sequenced in a study of T cell responses to AZD1222 COVID-19 vaccine (dated by TCRdb to the early 2020s). This sample's time point label indicates: about 28 days (+/-7) after the second vaccine dose. Receptor amplification or capture employed the immunoSEQ multiplex PCR assay. TCRdb provides this immuneACCESS table in a form limited to in-frame rearrangements. Some clones are lacking; in checked studies, under half of them reflect an unresolved V gene, and why the rest are absent is not known. In this sample the table shows 160,000 or so clones, 90% of which occur a single time. The biggest ten clones account for around 1.5% of the sample. The source was peripheral blood, collected 28 days after the second AZD1222 dose. These receptors all stem from an adult who received the AZD1222 COVID-19 vaccine.

J is TRBJ2-7 and V is TRBV6-1; 8 bases are a match to TRBD2. The V gene's germline CDR1 is MNHNS and CDR2 SASEGT. This CDR3 has 17 residues. The trim removed 0 bases at V and 0 bases at J, leaving 7 bases unmatched. The CDR3: CASSEAAGVAVSYEQYF. For the CDR3, the DNA is TGTGCCAGCAGTGAAGCAGCGGGGGTAGCGGTCTCCTACGAGCAGTACTTC.

The chain has TRBV5-5 and TRBJ2-1; 8 nucleotides agree with TRBD2. The V and J ends lost 0 bases and 9 bases, in that order; junction bases with no gene match: 5. Per the germline V gene, CDR1 is SGHKS and CDR2 is YYEKEE (reference sequence). This CDR3 comprises 14 residues. Here the CDR3 reads CASSLVSTSAEQFF. The CDR3 DNA reads TGTGCCAGCAGCTTGGTCTCGACTAGCGCTGAGCAGTTCTTC.

The chain joins TRBV6-1 to TRBJ1-2; weak D call: TRBD1 (5 bases). This CDR3 has 13 residues. Germline V gene lookup returns CDR1 MNHNS and CDR2 SASEGT. Trimming pared 3 bases from V and 4 bases from J, leaving 9 bases between. CDR3 protein: CASSDGTFYGYTF. Here the CDR3 DNA reads TGTGCCAGCAGTGACGGGACCTTCTATGGCTACACCTTC.

The table lists this clone with a count of one. This chain links TRBV12-3 or TRBV12-4 with TRBJ1-2, with D unclear. The CDR3 loop spans 12 amino acids. Between the trimmed V and J ends, which lost 2 bases and 7 bases, there was a span of 8 bases. CDR3 loop: CASSLLPPGYTF. The CDR3 DNA reads as TGTGCCAGCAGTTTACTTCCGCCTGGCTACACCTTC.

The CDR3 protein is CASSQGHPEGRIWEKLFF. For the CDR3, the DNA is TGCGCCAGCAGCCAAGGCCACCCCGAGGGGCGAATTTGGGAAAAACTGTTTTTT. The chain carries TRBV4-1 and TRBJ1-4; possible D gene TRBD1, 5 bases. Germline CDR1 and CDR2: MGHRA and YSYEKL. This CDR3 region has 18 residues. V was trimmed by 1 base and J by 8 bases, leaving 23 bases between them.

The V gene is TRBV9, the J gene TRBJ2-2, with no clear D. The CDR3 is made up of 14 amino acids. V was pared by 4 bases and J by 4 bases, with 11 bases between. Germline V gene data show CDR1 as SGDLS and CDR2 as YYNGEE. The CDR3 region is CASSIEWGTGELFF. CDR3 DNA sequence: TGTGCCAGCAGCATCGAGTGGGGCACCGGGGAGCTGTTTTTT.

This clone was observed a single time. This CDR3 reads CASSIGRDSKAFF. The CDR3 DNA sequence: TGTGCCAGTAGTATAGGCCGGGACAGTAAAGCTTTCTTT. V gene TRBV19 combines with J gene TRBJ1-1; 7 bases align to TRBD1. The CDR3 runs to 13 residues. Germline V CDR1 and CDR2: LNHDA, SQIVND (reference sequence). V lost 1 base and J lost 9; bases outside the gene matches: 5. Supplemented by reference TRBV19 and TRBJ1-1, the full variable domain reads DGGITQSPKYLFRKEGQNVTLSCEQNLNHDAMYWYRQDPGQGLRLIYYSQIVNDFQKGDIAEGYSVSREKKESFPLTVTSAQKNPTAFYLCASSIGRDSKAFFGQGTRLTVV.

This clone was picked up a small number of times. This chain links TRBV6-5 with TRBJ1-2; TRBD1 aligns across 9 bases. Looked up from germline, CDR1 is MNHEY and CDR2 is SVGAGI. V shed 6 bases and J 5 bases; nucleotides not matched to a gene: 7. The CDR3 is made up of 14 amino acids. The CDR3 protein is CASRDGTGPYGYTF. The CDR3 DNA reads as TGTGCCAGCAGGGACGGGACAGGGCCTTATGGCTACACCTTC.

CDR3: CATSRDSNAEAFF. DNA for the CDR3: TGTGCCACCAGCAGAGATTCCAACGCTGAAGCTTTCTTT. This rearrangement joins TRBV15 to TRBJ1-1; D remains ambiguous. Germline V lookup: CDR1 LNHNV, CDR2 YYDKDF (reference sequence). The CDR3 extends over 13 amino acids. Deletions cut 0 bases from V and 6 bases from J, with 8 bases between. Variable domain in full (rest from reference TRBV15 and TRBJ1-1): DAMVIQNPRYQVTQFGKPVTLSCSQTLNHNVMYWYQQKSSQAPKLLFHYYDKDFNNEADTPDNFQSRRPNTSFCFLDIRSPGLGDTAMYLCATSRDSNAEAFFGQGTRLTVV.

The chain links TRBV12-5 to TRBJ1-1; TRBD1 might be the D (5 bases). CDR1 LGHNT and CDR2 FRNRAP come from the germline V gene. The CDR3 has 16 residues. V was pared by 1 base and J by 5 bases, with 17 bases between. CDR3 in amino acids: CASGLGVTGGSTEAFF. CDR3 sequence (DNA): TGTGCTAGTGGTTTGGGCGTGACGGGGGGGAGTACTGAAGCTTTCTTT. The full variable domain, with the rest looked up from reference TRBV12-5 and TRBJ1-1, is DARVTQTPRHKVTEMGQEVTMRCQPILGHNTVFWYRQTMMQGLELLAYFRNRAPLDDSGMPKDRFSAEMPDATLATLKIQPSEPRDSAVYFCASGLGVTGGSTEAFFGQGTRLTVV.

Here the CDR3 reads CASSAGTSGYNEQFF. The CDR3 coding sequence is TGTGCCAGCAGTGCCGGGACTAGCGGGTACAATGAGCAGTTCTTC. This rearrangement joins TRBV2 to TRBJ2-1, with 12 bases aligning to TRBD2. This CDR3 has 15 residues. V lost 4 bases and J lost 4; bases outside the gene matches: 2. The germline V gene encodes CDR1 SNHLY and CDR2 FYNNEI.

The chain carries TRBV3-1 (or the pseudogene TRBV3-2) and TRBJ2-1; 8 bases line up with TRBD2. There are 15 residues in the CDR3. Germline CDR1 reads LGHDT; CDR2 reads YNNKEL (reference sequence). The J segment lost 8 bases and the V segment lost 3 bases, leaving 9 bases of the junction unmatched. The CDR3 is CASSHGSGIIYEQFF. CDR3 DNA sequence: TGTGCCAGCAGCCATGGTAGCGGGATAATTTATGAGCAGTTCTTC.

This chain uses TRBV19 with TRBJ1-2; tentatively, D is TRBD1 (6 bases). The V gene lost 7 bases and the J gene lost 5 bases, with 17 bases spanning the gap. Germline CDR1 and CDR2: LNHDA and SQIVND (reference sequence). The CDR3 runs to 14 residues. The CDR3 is CASTLPGAGYGYTF. The CDR3 DNA is TGTGCCAGTACCCTCCCGGGGGCCGGGTATGGCTACACCTTC.

The chain has TRBV28 and TRBJ2-7; 8 nucleotides align to TRBD1. The CDR3 extends over 13 amino acids. Losses at the gene ends were 5 bases for V and 3 bases for J; bases not matched to a gene: 3. The V gene's germline CDR1 is MDHEN and CDR2 SYDVKM. CDR3 coding DNA: TGTGCCAGCAGTCACAGGGGGTACTACGAGCAGTACTTC. This encodes CASSHRGYYEQYF.

V is TRBV5-4 and J is TRBJ1-1, with D possibly TRBD1 on 6 matching bases. The V end was cut by 1 base, the J end by 10 bases, with 14 bases between. The germline V gene encodes CDR1 SGHNT and CDR2 YYREEE (reference sequence). This CDR3 has 13 residues. CDR3 nucleotide sequence: TGTGCCAGCAGCTTGATTCGTGAGGGGGGAGCTTTCTTT. This translates into CASSLIREGGAFF. Supplemented by reference TRBV5-4 and TRBJ1-1, the full variable domain reads ETGVTQSPTHLIKTRGQQVTLRCSSQSGHNTVSWYQQALGQGPQFIFQYYREEENGRGNFPPRFSGLQFPNYSSELNVNALELDDSALYLCASSLIREGGAFFGQGTRLTVV.

The CDR3 DNA is TGTGCCAGCAGTGGGGGGCGACTAGCGGGCCCCCAAGAGACCCAGTACTTC. Its protein product is CASSGGRLAGPQETQYF. The chain uses TRBV2 and TRBJ2-5, with 10 bases that match TRBD2. Trimming took 4 bases from V and 1 from J; bases not matched to a gene: 9. CDR1 is SNHLY and CDR2 is FYNNEI in the germline V gene. The CDR3 has 17 amino acids.

V usage is TRBV4-2 and J usage is TRBJ1-2, with D maybe TRBD1 (6 bases). Deletions cut 4 bases from V and 7 bases from J, with 22 bases between. Germline V gene sequence: CDR1 LGHNA, CDR2 YNFKEQ. The CDR3 covers 16 residues. In nucleotides, the CDR3 is TGTGCCAGCAGCCCCCAGAACCCCACAGGGTCCAGTGGCTACACCTTC. Translated: CASSPQNPTGSSGYTF.

The genes are TRBV5-1 and TRBJ2-2; 7 bases align to TRBD2. The CDR3 length is 16 residues. The germline gives CDR1 SGHRS, CDR2 YFSETQ. V trimming: 1 base; J trimming: 0 bases; junction bases outside the gene matches: 3. CDR3 protein: CASSLRGGANTGELFF. CDR3 coding DNA: TGCGCCAGCAGCTTGCGTGGGGGGGCGAACACCGGGGAGCTGTTTTTT.

The chain combines TRBV5-1 with TRBJ1-1, with 9 bases fitting TRBD1. Per the germline V gene, CDR1 is SGHRS and CDR2 is YFSETQ. The V segment lost 5 bases and the J segment 5 bases; nucleotides outside the gene matches: 7. The CDR3 is made up of 14 amino acids. Here the CDR3 DNA reads TGCGCCAGCAGAACCGGACAGGGGAGGACTGAAGCTTTCTTT. It encodes CASRTGQGRTEAFF.

This sequence joins TRBV6-5 and TRBJ1-3, with D uncertain. Trimming took off 2 bases at V and 3 bases at J, with 8 bases between the two ends. The CDR3 covers 14 residues. Per the germline V gene, CDR1 is MNHEY and CDR2 is SVGAGI. The chain's CDR3 is CASSYHGDGNTIYF. CDR3 coding DNA: TGTGCCAGCAGTTACCATGGGGATGGAAACACCATATATTTT.

This rearrangement joins TRBV23-1 to TRBJ2-3, with TRBD1 identical over 8 bases. TRBV23-1 counts as an open reading frame of uncertain function. The CDR3 consists of 15 residues. With 0 bases clipped from V and 7 bases from J, the junction kept 6 bases outside the gene matches. CDR3 nucleotides: TGCGCCAGCAGTCAATCTCGACAGGGGACAAATACGCAGTATTTT. This translates into CASSQSRQGTNTQYF.

This clone came up a few times. The V gene is TRBV20-1, the J gene TRBJ2-7; weak D call: TRBD2 (5 bases). The CDR3 sequence is 14 residues long. The germline V gene has CDR1 DFQATT and CDR2 SNEGSKA (reference sequence). The germline V and J ends were trimmed by 3 bases and 1 base, with 13 bases remaining between them. The CDR3 loop reads CSASNPSTSYEQYF. DNA for the CDR3: TGCAGTGCTAGTAACCCTAGCACTTCCTACGAGCAGTACTTC.

The chain uses TRBV14 and TRBJ1-1; a possible D gene is TRBD1 (6 bases). From germline, CDR1 is SGHDN and CDR2 FVKESK. V lost 4 bases and J lost 3, with 9 bases in between. The CDR3 runs to 13 residues. The CDR3 is CASSRGADTEAFF. DNA for the CDR3: TGTGCCAGCAGCCGGGGGGCTGACACTGAAGCTTTCTTT.

The chain is built from TRBV5-1 and TRBJ2-7; the D gene is possibly TRBD1 (6 bases). CDR1 and CDR2 (germline): SGHRS, YFSETQ. CDR3 length equals 13 residues. V lost 0 bases and J 7 bases, leaving 11 bases between the germline ends. The CDR3 nucleotides read TGCGCCAGCAGCTTGGGAACAGGGCTTGAGCAGTACTTC. Its translation is CASSLGTGLEQYF.

The chain carries TRBV5-1 and TRBJ1-4; D uncertain. Germline V gene lookup returns CDR1 SGHRS and CDR2 YFSETQ. The CDR3 covers 14 residues. V was clipped by 0 bases and J by 4 bases, with 7 bases between them. CDR3 in amino acids: CASSLDPNNEKLFF. The CDR3 DNA reads TGCGCCAGCAGCTTGGACCCCAATAATGAAAAACTGTTTTTT. The full variable domain, its missing parts supplied by reference TRBV5-1 and TRBJ1-4, is KAGVTQTPRYLIKTRGQQVTLSCSPISGHRSVSWYQQTPGQGLQFLFEYFSETQRNKGNFPGRFSGRQFSNSRSEMNVSTLELGDSALYLCASSLDPNNEKLFFGSGTQLSVL.

As DNA, the CDR3 is TGTGCCAGCAGTTTATTGGTCGACCGCAATCAGCCCCAGCATTTT. Translation: CASSLLVDRNQPQHF. The chain is built from TRBV27 and TRBJ1-5, with D uncertain. V was trimmed by 1 base and J by 2 bases, leaving 9 bases between them. This CDR3 has 15 amino acids. Germline values: CDR1 MNHEY, CDR2 SMNVEV (reference sequence).

The CDR3 bases are TGTGCCAGCTCACCAAGGGGGACAGAGACCCAGTACTTC. It encodes CASSPRGTETQYF. V gene TRBV18 combines with J gene TRBJ2-5; the D gene is possibly TRBD1 (6 bases). The V and J ends lost 2 bases and 4 bases respectively, with 8 bases between them. The CDR3 is 13 amino acids. Germline-derived CDR1 and CDR2 are KGHSH and LQKENI.